The present T cell receptor beta chain was sequenced within a study of T-cell memory formation after mild COVID-19. Germline V CDR1 and CDR2: DFQATT, SNEGSKA (reference sequence). CDR3 length: 15 residues. The V gene end was trimmed by 1 base and the J gene end by 4 bases; junction bases not matched to a gene: 8. This clonotype came up a few times. TCRdb called the 5' RACE reads again in MiXCR, with one record for every CDR3 protein. The table lists just over 150,000 distinct CDR3 sequences, roughly 31% of them singletons. Sequencing was done on a sample of PBMCs or a T cell subset sorted from them (not recorded which). The TCR comes from an adult woman who had mild COVID-19 (a few samples of this study predate the infection). Cell type and time point are not known. The rearrangement links TRBV20-1 to TRBJ2-7, with 9 bases matching TRBD1. CDR3 bases: TGCAGTGCTAGAGGCAAGCCGGGACAGGGTTACGAGCAGTACTTC. Translation: CSARGKPGQGYEQYF.